The 31 T cell receptor beta chains reported below all come from one sample, sequenced in a study of blood T cells in healthy people across ages. The second PCR ran roughly 7 to 11 cycles with a sample-barcoded 5' primer and J-beta primers. TCRdb reprocessed the 5' RACE reads via MiXCR and lists one record per CDR3 protein. The sample lists 1.4 million or so distinct CDR3 sequences; 35% to 45% were seen once. The sequenced material came from blood. All receptors derive from a woman aged 18 to 35 in good health.

The chain uses TRBV28 and TRBJ1-1; D possibly corresponds to TRBD1 (5 bases). Trimming took off 2 bases at V and 0 bases at J, with 10 bases between the two ends. Germline-derived CDR1 and CDR2 are MDHEN and SYDVKM. The CDR3 runs 15 residues. The CDR3 region is CASSLPAGMNTEAFF. The CDR3 DNA sequence: TGTGCCAGCAGTTTACCGGCAGGGATGAACACTGAAGCTTTCTTT.

This chain connects TRBV6-5 to TRBJ1-2; D remains unclear. This CDR3 contains 15 residues. The germline V gene has CDR1 MNHEY and CDR2 SVGAGI. V shed 5 bases and J shed 4 bases, with 17 bases lying between them. CDR3 residues: CASSTSSGWRYGYTF. CDR3 coding DNA: TGTGCCAGCAGTACGTCTTCTGGGTGGCGCTATGGCTACACCTTC.

This clonotype turned up a few times. The CDR3 nucleotides read TGTGCCAGCAGGGAGAGGGTCCAAGAGACCCAGTACTTC. It specifies CASRERVQETQYF. This chain connects TRBV25-1 to TRBJ2-5, with D maybe TRBD2 (5 bases). Trimming left V 6 bases short and J 1 base short, with 9 bases between. The CDR3 is 13 amino acids. Germline CDR1 MGHDK, CDR2 SYGVNS.

The rearrangement uses TRBV4-2 and TRBJ1-1; D is uncertain. Trimming removed 4 bases from V and 1 base from J, with 13 bases in between. Per the germline V gene, CDR1 is LGHNA and CDR2 is YNFKEQ. The CDR3 extends over 15 amino acids. CDR3 amino acids: CASSPDPGWNTEAFF. The CDR3 DNA is TGTGCCAGCAGCCCCGATCCAGGCTGGAACACTGAAGCTTTCTTT.

In this sample, this clonotype turned up many times. The V call is TRBV20-1, the J call TRBJ2-1; D gene ambiguous. CDR1 and CDR2 (germline): DFQATT, SNEGSKA (reference sequence). Trimming stripped 5 bases from V and 3 bases from J, with 11 bases between. CDR3 length: 13 residues. The CDR3 DNA reads as TGCAGTGCTCCGGGCTTCGGCTACAATGAGCAGTTCTTC. Its translation is CSAPGFGYNEQFF.

The V gene is TRBV6-1, the J gene TRBJ1-3, with 7 bases fitting TRBD1. The CDR3 consists of 16 residues. Germline V lookup: CDR1 MNHNS, CDR2 SASEGT. V shed 6 bases and J 0 bases; nucleotides not matched to a gene: 8. CDR3 loop: CASSEKQGSSGNTIYF. CDR3 bases: TGTGCCAGCAGCGAAAAACAGGGGAGCTCTGGAAACACCATATATTTT.

The CDR3 protein is CASSLTALLNTEAFF. CDR3 sequence (DNA): TGTGCCAGCAGTTTAACAGCCCTCCTGAACACTGAAGCTTTCTTT. The chain carries TRBV12-3 or TRBV12-4 and TRBJ1-1; no reliable D call. V lost 2 bases to trimming and J lost 0 bases, with 10 bases between them. The CDR3 length is 15 residues.

This clonotype was observed a few times. CDR3 residues: CAIGLGDGTYEQYF. The CDR3 bases are TGTGCCATCGGACTTGGTGACGGAACCTACGAGCAGTACTTC. The V call is TRBV10-3, the J call TRBJ2-7; maybe TRBD2 (5 bases). The germline V gene has CDR1 ENHRY and CDR2 SYGVKD. V lost 8 bases and J 2 bases, leaving 16 bases between the germline ends. This CDR3 region has 14 residues.

The V gene is TRBV5-6, the J gene TRBJ1-6, with D tentatively TRBD1 (5 bases). V was trimmed by 4 bases and J by 10 bases, leaving 18 bases between them. Germline CDR1 reads SGHDT; CDR2 reads YYEEEE. The CDR3 is 15 residues long. The CDR3 loop is CASSLGDGGGSPLHF. CDR3 nucleotide sequence: TGTGCCAGCAGCCTGGGGGACGGAGGAGGATCACCCCTCCACTTT.

The chain links TRBV12-3 or TRBV12-4 to TRBJ1-1; D not resolved. The CDR3 extends over 14 amino acids. V was trimmed by 2 bases and J by 6 bases, leaving 13 bases between them. CDR3 region: CASSLHSTAAEAFF. In nucleotides, the CDR3 is TGTGCCAGCAGTTTACACAGTACGGCCGCTGAAGCTTTCTTT.

The gene calls are TRBV4-3 and TRBJ2-7, with 7 positions matching TRBD2. The CDR3 has 14 amino acids. V lost 1 base, J lost 5 bases, and 5 bases stayed unmatched. From germline, CDR1 is LGHNA and CDR2 YSLEER. The DNA for the CDR3 is TGCGCCAGCAGCCAAGTATGGACTAGTGACGAGCAGTACTTC. Protein: CASSQVWTSDEQYF.

The chain uses TRBV7-3 and TRBJ2-3; 10 bases are shared with TRBD2. The CDR3 spans 14 residues. The trim removed 3 bases at V and 7 bases at J, leaving 4 bases unmatched. Germline V gives CDR1 SGHTA, CDR2 FQGTGA. CDR3 region: CASSFKREGYTQYF. The CDR3 DNA reads TGTGCCAGCAGCTTTAAGCGGGAGGGTTATACGCAGTATTTT.

As concerns this clonotype: A read error is possible here, since a much larger clone lies one base away. The rearrangement uses TRBV7-9 and TRBJ2-1; tentatively, D is TRBD1 or TRBD2 (5 bases each). TRBJ2-7 matches the DNA end more closely, so the J call is doubtful. Germline CDR1 SEHNR, CDR2 FQNEAQ (reference sequence). CDR3 size: 14 residues. The CDR3: CASSFGTSYNEQYF. CDR3 bases: TGTGCCAGCAGCTTCGGGACCTCCTACAATGAGCAGTACTTC.

J is TRBJ1-1 and V is TRBV13; D is perhaps TRBD1 (5 bases). The CDR3 totals 14 residues. Per the germline V gene, CDR1 is PRHDT and CDR2 is FYEKMQ (reference sequence). Trimming removed 3 bases from V and 6 bases from J, with 14 bases in between. CDR3 residues: CASSLDPGVSEAFF. CDR3 bases: TGTGCCAGCAGCTTGGACCCGGGGGTATCTGAAGCTTTCTTT.

The chain couples TRBV4-1 to TRBJ1-5, with unresolved D. In germline, CDR1 is MGHRA, CDR2 YSYEKL. V lost 0 bases and J lost 6, with 6 bases in between. The CDR3 contains 13 residues. The CDR3 protein is CASSQDSVQPQHF. The CDR3 nucleotides read TGCGCCAGCAGCCAAGACTCGGTTCAGCCCCAGCATTTT.

CDR3 coding DNA: TGCGCCAGCAGCGATAGACAGGGCTCCTACAATGAGCAGTACTTC. It encodes CASSDRQGSYNEQYF. The chain combines TRBV5-1 with TRBJ2-1; TRBD1 aligns across 7 bases. The DNA end lines up better with TRBJ2-7; the J call may be wrong. Per the germline V gene, CDR1 is SGHRS and CDR2 is YFSETQ. The CDR3 contains 15 residues.

This clonotype was seen a few times. The rearrangement links TRBV14 to TRBJ1-1; D is undetermined. With 1 base removed from V and 1 base from J, the gap between germline ends came to 13 bases. The CDR3 is made up of 16 amino acids. Germline lookup yields CDR1 SGHDN and CDR2 FVKESK. DNA of the CDR3: TGTGCCAGCAGCCAAGTCTACGGCCCCCGGAACACTGAAGCTTTCTTT. Translating gives CASSQVYGPRNTEAFF.

The V gene is TRBV7-2, the J gene TRBJ2-7; 11 nucleotides line up with TRBD2. This CDR3 contains 16 residues. Germline assignment: CDR1 SGHTA and CDR2 FQGNSA. The V segment lost 6 bases and the J segment 7 bases; nucleotides outside the gene matches: 14. CDR3 DNA: TGTGCCAGCAGGACTGGGGGGACTAGCGGTCACAATGAGCAGTACTTC. Encoded protein: CASRTGGTSGHNEQYF.

This clonotype has ten or more counts. The chain recombines TRBV7-2 with TRBJ2-3, with 9 bases matching TRBD2. The CDR3 consists of 15 residues. The ends lost 2 bases at V and 3 bases at J; junction bases unmatched: 3. Germline V gene lookup returns CDR1 SGHTA and CDR2 FQGNSA. The CDR3 bases are TGTGCCAGCAGCTTACTAGCGGGGTTAACAGATACGCAGTATTTT. This translates into CASSLLAGLTDTQYF.

CDR3 bases: TGTGCCAGCAGCTTATCGGACTTCTGGGGCTCCTACGAGCAGTACTTC. Translating gives CASSLSDFWGSYEQYF. V and J are TRBV7-2 and TRBJ2-7, with D maybe TRBD2 (5 bases). Germline V lookup: CDR1 SGHTA, CDR2 FQGNSA. The ends were cut back, 2 bases at V and 0 bases at J, with 14 bases in the middle. There are 16 residues in the CDR3.

The J gene is TRBJ2-1, the V gene TRBV12-3 or TRBV12-4, with D uncertain. This CDR3 has 13 amino acids. V shed 7 bases and J shed 5 bases, with 12 bases lying between them. The CDR3 DNA follows: TGTGCCAGCATTGCAGACATCCACAATGAGCAGTTCTTC. Translated, it gives CASIADIHNEQFF.

The chain is built from TRBV27 and TRBJ2-5; TRBD2 is a possible D gene (5 bases). The germline V and J ends were trimmed by 7 bases and 5 bases, with 23 bases remaining between them. The CDR3 covers 16 residues. From germline, CDR1 is MNHEY and CDR2 SMNVEV (reference sequence). For the CDR3, the DNA is TGTGCCAGCAAGCGGCTAACCCACTACTCGGGGGAGACCCAGTACTTC. Its protein product is CASKRLTHYSGETQYF.

The chain joins TRBV25-1 to TRBJ2-5, with TRBD1 matching 9 bases. Germline CDR1 MGHDK, CDR2 SYGVNS. The V gene end was trimmed by 7 bases and the J gene end by 0 bases; junction bases not matched to a gene: 6. The CDR3 loop spans 15 amino acids. CDR3 DNA sequence: TGTGCCAGCAATCTCGGGACAGGGTACCAAGAGACCCAGTACTTC. Its translation: CASNLGTGYQETQYF.

This clonotype was observed a handful of times. The rearrangement joins TRBV27 to TRBJ2-7; tentative D call: TRBD1 (5 bases). The CDR3 is 16 residues long. V dropped 1 base and J dropped 0 bases, with 13 bases sitting between them. CDR1 and CDR2 (germline): MNHEY, SMNVEV (reference sequence). This chain's CDR3 is CASSLLSADNSYEQYF. DNA for the CDR3: TGTGCCAGCAGTTTATTGTCCGCGGACAACTCCTACGAGCAGTACTTC.

This chain uses TRBV11-2 with TRBJ2-1; D is undetermined. The CDR3 contains 14 residues. CDR1 and CDR2 from the germline V gene are SGHAT and FQNNGV. With 6 bases removed from V and 7 bases from J, the gap between germline ends came to 16 bases. CDR3: CASRPPLGRNEQFF. The CDR3 coding sequence is TGTGCCAGCAGACCACCCCTGGGAAGGAATGAGCAGTTCTTC. Based on the CDR3 plus reference TRBV11-2 and TRBJ2-1, the full variable domain is EAGVAQSPRYKIIEKRQSVAFWCNPISGHATLYWYQQILGQGPKLLIQFQNNGVVDDSQLPKDRFSAERLKGVDSTLKIQPAKLEDSAVYLCASRPPLGRNEQFFGPGTRLTVL.

Details on this clonotype: One junction end does not reproduce the germline sequence, and a read error may be involved. This chain uses TRBV4-2 with TRBJ2-5; possible D gene TRBD1, 5 bases. The CDR3 loop spans 14 amino acids. In germline, CDR1 is LGHNA, CDR2 YNFKEQ. This chain's CDR3 is CASSRRVGVETQYF. CDR3 DNA sequence: TGTGCCAGTAGCCGACGCGTAGGGGTCGAGACCCAGTACTTC.

CDR3 bases: TGTGCCAGCAGTTCCCCCCAGCGGGAGATCTACGAGCAGTACTTC. Translation gives CASSSPQREIYEQYF. V usage is TRBV28 and J usage is TRBJ2-7, with TRBD2 matching over 8 bases. The CDR3 length is 15 residues. Looked up from germline, CDR1 is MDHEN and CDR2 is SYDVKM. Trimming removed 4 bases from V and 3 bases from J; junction bases left unmatched: 8.

The chain joins TRBV20-1 to TRBJ1-4; D call uncertain. The CDR3 has 13 residues. Trimming took 0 bases from V and 8 from J, leaving 10 bases between them. Germline CDR1 reads DFQATT; CDR2 reads SNEGSKA (reference sequence). The CDR3 spells CSAREQVGEKLFF. The CDR3 bases are TGCAGTGCTAGAGAGCAGGTGGGAGAAAAACTGTTTTTT.

This chain uses TRBV2 with TRBJ2-2; D is undetermined. Trimming pared 3 bases from V and 6 bases from J, leaving 8 bases between. Germline assignment: CDR1 SNHLY and CDR2 FYNNEI. The CDR3 loop spans 13 amino acids. In nucleotides, the CDR3 is TGTGCCAGCAGTGATCAATACGCCGGGGAGCTGTTTTTT. Translating it yields CASSDQYAGELFF. The full variable domain, rest sourced from reference TRBV2 and TRBJ2-2, is EPEVTQTPSHQVTQMGQEVILRCVPISNHLYFYWYRQILGQKVEFLVSFYNNEISEKSEIFDDQFSVERPDGSNFTLKIRSTKLEDSAMYFCASSDQYAGELFFGEGSRLTVL.

Points on this clonotype: Sequence at one end of the junction differs from germline and may be a read error. This chain uses TRBV27 with TRBJ2-1, with TRBD1 identical over 10 bases. In germline, CDR1 is MNHEY, CDR2 SMNVEV (reference sequence). The length of the CDR3 is 14 residues. The CDR3 spells CASSLWGQGYERFF. The DNA for the CDR3 is TGTGCCAGCAGTTTATGGGGACAGGGGTACGAGCGGTTCTTC.

This clonotype was counted a few times. J is TRBJ2-3 and V is TRBV27; a possible D gene is TRBD1 (6 bases). Germline V gene data show CDR1 as MNHEY and CDR2 as SMNVEV (reference sequence). Trimming removed 5 bases at V and 3 bases at J, with 15 bases between. The CDR3 has 15 residues. CDR3 residues: CASSLTGFSTDTQYF. The CDR3 DNA reads TGTGCCAGCAGTCTTACAGGGTTTTCAACAGATACGCAGTATTTT.